This record covers a single TCR beta chain. Its antigen is unknown. The data were obtained in a study of shared clonotypes between healthy human individuals. Study findings and constraints: Larger estimated richness was generally recorded for naive subsets relative to memory subsets. A handful of donors had roughly 5% of their naive CD4 clonotypes in common.

Germline values: CDR1 SGHNT, CDR2 YYREEE (reference sequence). The CDR3 extends over 14 amino acids. The V and J ends lost 4 bases and 5 bases, in that order; junction bases with no gene match: 7. In the authors' workflow: ImmunoSEQ only sent back junction sequences with no quality scores, so filtering was done differently. Profiled with immunoSEQ multiplex PCR; TCRdb holds only in-frame clones, not every one. The V and J calls and clone size come from that table; D and trimming were worked out from the DNA. The sample shows about 520,000 clones, around 95% of them seen only once. Sequencing input: naive CD4+ T cells sorted from blood. Subset given: CD45RA+ positively selected. The TCR originated in a woman aged 25-40 years in good health. V gene TRBV5-4 combines with J gene TRBJ2-5; 8 bases are a match to TRBD1. The CDR3 protein is CASSIDRGVETQYF. CDR3 sequence (DNA): TGTGCCAGCAGCATTGACAGGGGCGTCGAGACCCAGTACTTC.